This TCR beta chain was recorded in a study of blood T cell repertoires in COVID-19. On the study more broadly: Researchers got acute and convalescent COVID-19 samples from the United States, Italy and Spain. The cDNA or gDNA used as material had been derived from T cells, B-cell-depleted T cells, or PBMCs.

V trimming: 1 base; J trimming: 11 bases; junction bases outside the gene matches: 7. The CDR3 has 13 residues. Per the germline V gene, CDR1 is LGHDT and CDR2 is YNNKEL (reference sequence). Original processing methods: Amplification from reference gene primers served as the basis for estimated nucleated cell counts. Using immunoSEQ multiplex PCR, the repertoire was profiled, and TCRdb retains in-frame clones only, with some absent. The V and J calls and clone size are taken from that table; D and trimming were inferred from the DNA. The sample has 150,000 to 200,000 clones, 88% seen once; the top ten hold about 4.4%.

The source material was peripheral blood. The J gene is TRBJ2-7, the V gene TRBV3-1 (or the pseudogene TRBV3-2), with TRBD2 matching over 8 bases. This clonotype originated in a human donor in a cohort sampled during active COVID-19. The CDR3 here is CASSQGLAGAEYF. CDR3 sequence (DNA): TGTGCCAGCAGCCAAGGGCTAGCGGGCGCGGAGTACTTC.